This TCR beta chain was found in a study of OX40 agonist ivuxolimab in advanced cancers. The trim removed 4 bases at V and 0 bases at J, leaving 7 bases unmatched. The germline gives CDR1 SGHTA, CDR2 FQGNSA. The CDR3 consists of 16 residues. TCRdb keeps only in-frame clones here, not all; method: immunoSEQ multiplex PCR. The sample consists of 35,000 to 45,000 clones, 70% to 85% of them appearing once. The source of this sequence is an adult with an advanced solid tumor such as melanoma, head and neck, liver or kidney cancer. The V gene is TRBV7-2, the J gene TRBJ2-5, with 8 bases fitting TRBD2. The sample consisted of CD4+ or CD8+ T cells sorted from blood, taken in a trial of the OX40 agonist ivuxolimab. The CDR3 DNA reads TGTGCCAGCAGCTCCCGACGAGCGGGGGACCAAGAGACCCAGTACTTC. It codes for CASSSRRAGDQETQYF. The whole variable domain, filled in from reference TRBV7-2 and TRBJ2-5, reads GAGVSQSPSNKVTEKGKDVELRCDPISGHTALYWYRQSLGQGLEFLIYFQGNSAPDKSGLPSDRFSAERTGGSVSTLTIQRTQQEDSAVYLCASSSRRAGDQETQYFGPGTRLLVL.